Following are 4 T cell receptor beta chains from one sample sequenced in a study of T cells in women clearing cervical HPV infection. Data came from immunoSEQ multiplex PCR; TCRdb stores just in-frame clones and leaves some out. Recorded for this sample: about 34,000 clones. Sequences were obtained from blood buffy coat. The receptors here all came from a woman between 18 and 69 years old with a cervical HPV16 infection that either progressed to CIN3+ or cleared (not recorded which).

In regard to this clone: With the read ending 3 residues before the CDR3 end, the germline J gene is used to fill in that end. The rearrangement joins TRBV7-9 to TRBJ2-7; 7 bases agree with TRBD1. J was trimmed by 1 base and V by 5 bases; bases with no gene match: 8. The CDR3 contains 15 residues. Germline lookup yields CDR1 SEHNR and CDR2 FQNEAQ (reference sequence). The CDR3 loop reads CASSKTGTVSYEQYF. The covered CDR3 bases are TGTGCCAGCAGCAAGACCGGGACAGTTTCCTACGAG.

Comment on this clone: Read data end 3 residues before the CDR3 end; the end is taken from the germline J gene. The chain combines TRBV5-1 with TRBJ1-3; D remains ambiguous. This CDR3 has 11 amino acids. Trimming removed 5 bases at V and 6 bases at J, with 6 bases between. CDR1 SGHRS and CDR2 YFSETQ come from the germline V gene. The CDR3: CASRTQNTIYF. The CDR3 bases that were read are TGCGCCAGCAGAACACAAAACACC.

To note about this clone: The CDR3 end falls 3 residues outside the read, so it is completed with the germline J gene. This chain uses TRBV5-6 with TRBJ1-2; 8 bases are shared with TRBD1. The V segment lost 5 bases and the J segment 2 bases; nucleotides outside the gene matches: 5. The CDR3 runs to 14 residues. Germline lookup yields CDR1 SGHDT and CDR2 YYEEEE. The CDR3 here is CASRPTGENYGYTF. The sequenced part of the CDR3 DNA is TGTGCCAGCAGACCGACAGGGGAGAACTATGGC. Based on the CDR3 plus reference TRBV5-6 and TRBJ1-2, the full variable domain is DAGVTQSPTHLIKTRGQQVTLRCSPKSGHDTVSWYQQALGQGPQFIFQYYEEEERQRGNFPDRFSGHQFPNYSSELNVNALLLGDSALYLCASRPTGENYGYTFGSGTRLTVV.

As to this clone: The sequence runs out 3 residues before the end of the CDR3; the remainder is reconstructed from the germline J gene. V usage is TRBV4-2 and J usage is TRBJ2-6; tentatively, D is TRBD2 (6 bases). The CDR3 extends over 20 amino acids. CDR1 and CDR2 from the germline V gene are LGHNA and YNFKEQ. V was clipped by 4 bases and J by 2 bases, with 24 bases between them. CDR3 DNA (partial): TGTGCCAGCAGCCCCTTACCCGCACTAGCATTGGACCCTGGGGCCAACGTC. Its protein product is CASSPLPALALDPGANV. The entire CDR3 protein is CASSPLPALALDPGANVLTF.